This T cell receptor beta chain was captured by sequencing in a study of T cells in Graves' hyperthyroidism and ophthalmopathy. Overall study findings and caveats: Blood shared most expanded thyroid clonotypes above 0.001. Before onset, ophthalmopathy was predicted by the model a median about 6.2 months earlier.

Amplification yielded TCR beta CDR3 regions, with RNA transcripts as the source. The HTBI primer set served for first-round RT-PCR of the TCR CDR3. TCRdb reprocessed the multiplex PCR reads with MiXCR, giving one entry per CDR3 protein. The sample records 600,000 to 650,000 distinct CDR3 sequences, less than 25% being singletons. Diagnoses were established using clinical symptoms, serum thyroxine and TRAb, thyroid ultrasound and orbital computed tomography. It was around 10 ml of fresh peripheral blood that supplied the PBMCs. The CDR3 is 17 residues long. CDR1 and CDR2 (germline): MDHEN, SYDVKM. The V and J ends lost 2 bases and 2 bases respectively, with 18 bases between them. This clonotype was found many times. As yet, its antigen is unknown.

Material for sequencing was blood. The receptor's source is a man aged 25 to 45 with Graves' ophthalmopathy. V is TRBV28 and J is TRBJ2-5; perhaps D is TRBD1 or TRBD2 (5 bases each). In DNA, the CDR3 is TGTGCCAGCAGTTTAACCGGGACCCTCCCCTTACAAGAGACCCAGTACTTC. Translation: CASSLTGTLPLQETQYF.